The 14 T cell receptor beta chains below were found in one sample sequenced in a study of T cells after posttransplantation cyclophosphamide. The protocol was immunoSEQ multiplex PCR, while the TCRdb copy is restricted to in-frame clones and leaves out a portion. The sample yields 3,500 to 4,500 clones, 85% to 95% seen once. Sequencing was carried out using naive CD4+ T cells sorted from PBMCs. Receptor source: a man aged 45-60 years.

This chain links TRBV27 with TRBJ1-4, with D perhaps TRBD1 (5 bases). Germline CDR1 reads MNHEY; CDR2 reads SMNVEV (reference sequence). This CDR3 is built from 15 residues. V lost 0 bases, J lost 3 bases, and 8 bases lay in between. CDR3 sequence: CASSLSGGSNEKLFF. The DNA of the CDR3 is TGTGCCAGCAGTTTATCGGGGGGGTCTAATGAAAAACTGTTTTTT.

As DNA, the CDR3 is TGTGCCAGTAGTATCATTAGCGGGAGTTCCTACAATGAGCAGTTCTTC. This codes for CASSIISGSSYNEQFF. The V gene is TRBV19, the J gene TRBJ2-1; TRBD2 matches at 9 bases. Germline loops: CDR1 LNHDA, CDR2 SQIVND (reference sequence). The CDR3 extends over 16 amino acids. J gave up 1 base and V 3 bases, and 4 bases lay outside the gene matches.

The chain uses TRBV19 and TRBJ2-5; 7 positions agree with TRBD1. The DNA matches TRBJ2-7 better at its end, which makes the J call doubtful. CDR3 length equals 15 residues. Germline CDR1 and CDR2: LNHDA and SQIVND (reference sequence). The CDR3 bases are TGTGCCAGTAGTATATCCGGGACAGCCGGGTCCGAGCAGTACTTC. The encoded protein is CASSISGTAGSEQYF.

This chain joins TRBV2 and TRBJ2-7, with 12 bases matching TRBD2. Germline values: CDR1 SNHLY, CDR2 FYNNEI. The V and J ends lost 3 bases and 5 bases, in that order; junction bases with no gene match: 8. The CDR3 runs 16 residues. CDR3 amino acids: CASSEGMTSGGHEQYF. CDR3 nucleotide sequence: TGTGCCAGCAGTGAGGGGATGACTAGCGGGGGCCACGAGCAGTACTTC.

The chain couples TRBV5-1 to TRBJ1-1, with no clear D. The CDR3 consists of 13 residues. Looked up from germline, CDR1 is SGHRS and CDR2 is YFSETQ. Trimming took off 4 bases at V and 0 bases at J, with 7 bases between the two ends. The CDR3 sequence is CASSSGMNTEAFF. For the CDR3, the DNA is TGCGCCAGCAGCAGCGGGATGAACACTGAAGCTTTCTTT.

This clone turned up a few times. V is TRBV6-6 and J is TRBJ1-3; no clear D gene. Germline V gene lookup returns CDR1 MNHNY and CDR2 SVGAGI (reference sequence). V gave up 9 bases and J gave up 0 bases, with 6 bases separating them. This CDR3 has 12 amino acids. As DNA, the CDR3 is TGTGCCAGTCGGGACTCTGGAAACACCATATATTTT. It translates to CASRDSGNTIYF.

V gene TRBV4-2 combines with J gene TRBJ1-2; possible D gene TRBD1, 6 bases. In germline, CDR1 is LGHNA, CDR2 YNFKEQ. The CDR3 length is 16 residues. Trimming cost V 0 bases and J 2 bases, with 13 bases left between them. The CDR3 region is CASSQDAARGNYGYTF. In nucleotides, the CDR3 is TGTGCCAGCAGCCAAGATGCCGCCAGGGGAAACTATGGCTACACCTTC.

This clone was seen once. The CDR3 coding sequence is TGTGCCAGCAGATACAGGGGAAATTCACCCCTCCACTTT. Amino acids: CASRYRGNSPLHF. The chain recombines TRBV11-3 with TRBJ1-6; TRBD1 matches 7 bases. The CDR3 runs 13 residues. Per germline, CDR1 SGHNT and CDR2 YENEEA. J was trimmed by 7 bases and V by 6 bases; bases with no gene match: 3.

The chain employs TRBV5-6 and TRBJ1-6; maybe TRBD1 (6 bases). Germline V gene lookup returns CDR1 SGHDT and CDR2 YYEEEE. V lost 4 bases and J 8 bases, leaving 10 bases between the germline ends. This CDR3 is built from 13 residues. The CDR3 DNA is TGTGCCAGCAGCGGGCAGGGGCATTCACCCCTCCACTTT. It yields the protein CASSGQGHSPLHF.

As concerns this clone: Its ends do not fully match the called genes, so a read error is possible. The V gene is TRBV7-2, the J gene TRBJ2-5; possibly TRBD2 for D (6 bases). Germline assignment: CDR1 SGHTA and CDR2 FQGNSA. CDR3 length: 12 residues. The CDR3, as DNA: TGTGCCAGCAGCCTAGCGCGCGAGACCCAGTACTTC. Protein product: CASSLARETQYF.

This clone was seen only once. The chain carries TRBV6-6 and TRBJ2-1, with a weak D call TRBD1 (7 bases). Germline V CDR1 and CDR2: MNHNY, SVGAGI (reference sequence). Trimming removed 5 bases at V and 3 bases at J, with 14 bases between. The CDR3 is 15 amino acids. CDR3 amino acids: CASSLAGQNYNEQFF. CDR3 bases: TGTGCCAGCAGTCTCGCGGGACAGAACTACAATGAGCAGTTCTTC.

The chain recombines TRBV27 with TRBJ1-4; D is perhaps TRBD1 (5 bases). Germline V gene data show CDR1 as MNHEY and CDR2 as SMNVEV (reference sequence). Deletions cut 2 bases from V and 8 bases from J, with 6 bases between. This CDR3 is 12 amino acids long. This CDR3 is CASSLRGEKLFF. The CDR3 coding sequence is TGTGCCAGCAGTTTACGGGGGGAAAAACTGTTTTTT.

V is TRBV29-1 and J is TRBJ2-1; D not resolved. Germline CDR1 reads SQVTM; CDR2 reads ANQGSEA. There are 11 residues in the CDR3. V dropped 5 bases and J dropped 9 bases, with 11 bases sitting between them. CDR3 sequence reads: CSVNEAPEQFF. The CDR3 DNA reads TGCAGCGTTAACGAGGCACCTGAGCAGTTCTTC.

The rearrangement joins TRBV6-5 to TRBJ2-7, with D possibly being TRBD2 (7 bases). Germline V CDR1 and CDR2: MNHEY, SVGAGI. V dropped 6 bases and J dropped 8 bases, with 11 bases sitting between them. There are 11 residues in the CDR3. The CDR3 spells CASRTGGQQYF. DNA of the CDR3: TGTGCCAGCAGAACCGGGGGGCAGCAGTACTTC.